This TCR beta chain was captured by sequencing in a study of beta chain features in type 1 diabetes. Study conclusions and caveats: Shortening of TCRB CDR3s, moderate but significant, appeared in all four CD4+ subsets of Type 1 diabetes patients. VDJ junctions in type 1 diabetes patients carried more deletions and fewer insertions.

Sorting gave populations that all exceeded 98% purity. V was clipped by 8 bases and J by 4 bases; unmatched bases: 8. Germline V gives CDR1 SQVTM, CDR2 ANQGSEA. This CDR3 is 14 amino acids long. This clone turned up a few times. Its matching antigen is unknown. Of the isolated RNA, all was reverse transcribed, and so the sequenced material was expressed TCRB transcripts. Reads from naive, central memory and regulatory T cell samples averaged roughly 3.3 million. Libraries were prepared by immunoSEQ multiplex PCR; TCRdb keeps only in-frame clonotypes and omits some of them. This sample has about 270,000 clones, with about 13% found just once.

The clonotype comes from a young man with type 1 diabetes. What was sequenced was naive CD4+ T cells from blood. This chain uses TRBV29-1 with TRBJ2-6; 7 positions agree with TRBD1. CDR3 protein: CSSKTGDGANVLTF. The CDR3 DNA follows: TGCAGCTCCAAAACAGGGGACGGGGCCAACGTCCTGACTTTC. Filled out from reference TRBV29-1 and TRBJ2-6, the complete variable domain reads SAVISQKPSRDICQRGTSLTIQCQVDSQVTMMFWYRQQPGQSLTLIATANQGSEATYESGFVIDKFPISRPNLTFSTLTVSNMSPEDSSIYLCSSKTGDGANVLTFGAGSRLTVL.